A single sample is the source of the 9 T cell receptor beta chains below, sequenced in a study of CD8+CD57+ T cells in acquired aplastic anemia. Those patients picked for sequencing had displayed CD8+CD57+ cell expansion on flow cytometry. The template for TCR beta VDJ and CDR3 sequence profiling was genomic DNA. A single record per CDR3 protein comes from TCRdb applying MiXCR to the reads. In the table there are just over 150,000 distinct CDR3 sequences, around half of which are singletons. Sequencing used sorted CD4+, CD8+, or CD8+CD57+ T cells (not recorded which) from PBMCs. These receptors were collected from a human donor with aplastic anemia.

This clonotype was counted many times. The rearrangement links TRBV19 to TRBJ1-1, with D unclear. The CDR3 totals 13 residues. The germline gives CDR1 LNHDA, CDR2 SQIVND (reference sequence). V was cut by 1 base and J by 4 bases, with 7 bases left in between. CDR3 nucleotides: TGTGCCAGTAGTATAGGGGCAGGCACTGAAGCTTTCTTT. The encoded protein is CASSIGAGTEAFF.

On this clonotype: A much larger clone lies a single base off, so this may be a read error. The chain couples TRBV19 to TRBJ2-3, with D perhaps being TRBD1 or TRBD2 (5 bases each). Germline V gives CDR1 LNHDA, CDR2 SQIVND (reference sequence). The CDR3 is made up of 15 amino acids. As DNA, the CDR3 is TGTACCAGTAGTCTATTGGGGGTATTCACAGATACGCAGTATTTT. This encodes CTSSLLGVFTDTQYF.

The J gene is TRBJ2-7, the V gene TRBV2; D not resolved. Germline V lookup: CDR1 SNHLY, CDR2 FYNNEI. V shed 10 bases and J shed 7 bases, with 17 bases lying between them. CDR3 length equals 12 residues. CDR3 nucleotides: TGTGCCACCAATGGGTCCCCAAGTGAGCAGTACTTC. Its protein product is CATNGSPSEQYF.

This clonotype is termed medium-sized. The chain joins TRBV2 to TRBJ1-1; D gene ambiguous. The germline V gene encodes CDR1 SNHLY and CDR2 FYNNEI. V shed 3 bases and J shed 2 bases, with 10 bases lying between them. This CDR3 has 14 residues. CDR3 residues: CASSDARSNTEAFF. Here the CDR3 DNA reads TGTGCCAGCAGTGACGCACGGTCCAACACTGAAGCTTTCTTT.

The rearrangement joins TRBV10-3 to TRBJ2-3; D is unresolved. Germline V gene data show CDR1 as ENHRY and CDR2 as SYGVKD. The CDR3 is 12 amino acids. V lost 3 bases, J lost 3 bases, and 4 bases lay in between. The CDR3 DNA sequence: TGTGCCATCAGTGACCTGACAGATACGCAGTATTTT. Translated, it gives CAISDLTDTQYF.

V is TRBV20-1 and J is TRBJ1-5; the D is unclear. The CDR3 consists of 12 residues. V shed 3 bases and J shed 5 bases, with 8 bases lying between them. Germline-derived CDR1 and CDR2 are DFQATT and SNEGSKA (reference sequence). The CDR3 DNA is TGCAGTGCTAGCGAGGGTGATCAGCCCCAGCATTTT. Its translation: CSASEGDQPQHF.

The V gene is TRBV19, the J gene TRBJ2-1, with a tentative D call TRBD2 (6 bases). The V end was cut by 4 bases, the J end by 5 bases, with 15 bases between. The CDR3 runs to 15 residues. The germline V gene has CDR1 LNHDA and CDR2 SQIVND (reference sequence). For the CDR3, the DNA is TGTGCCAGTAGTACGGGAGCGGGTCGTAACAATGAGCAGTTCTTC. Translation: CASSTGAGRNNEQFF.

The rearrangement uses TRBV19 and TRBJ2-3; D not certain. Trimming cost V 6 bases and J 2 bases, with 15 bases left between them. The germline V gene has CDR1 LNHDA and CDR2 SQIVND (reference sequence). This CDR3 is built from 15 residues. CDR3: CASSETDYLTDTQYF. The CDR3 region has the DNA TGTGCCAGTAGCGAGACGGATTATCTCACAGATACGCAGTATTTT.

The chain is built from TRBV24-1 and TRBJ2-3, with no clear D. The CDR3 is made up of 13 amino acids. The ends were cut back, 4 bases at V and 6 bases at J, with 10 bases in the middle. CDR1 KGHDR and CDR2 SFDVKD come from the germline V gene. The CDR3: CATSEWGQDTQYF. The CDR3 coding sequence is TGTGCCACCAGTGAGTGGGGTCAGGATACGCAGTATTTT.